The rows below give T cell receptor beta chains drawn from one sample of a study of cytomegalovirus exposure and HLA in healthy donors. Data came from immunoSEQ multiplex PCR; TCRdb stores just in-frame clones and leaves some out. The table has tens of thousands of clones, approximately 84% seen once. The sequenced sample consisted of PBMCs. The receptors shown here come from a man aged 18 to 29 in good health and CMV-seronegative. The conserved cysteine and the conserved F or W are not part of the CDR3 here. Clone size is not always given. Where it is, it says once, few, many or a class for expanded clones.

v_gene	j_gene	abundance	CDR3aa
TRBV27	TRBJ1-1	.	ASSLASTGDTEAF
TRBV28	TRBJ1-1	once	ASSLSRGETEAF
TRBV6-4	TRBJ2-7	.	ASSDSMEGEQY
TRBV5-4	TRBJ1-3	.	ASILTDAERGTIY
TRBV4-2	TRBJ2-1	.	ASSLRTSGRDNEQF
TRBV14	TRBJ1-1	.	ASTPPGQGIDMNTEAF
TRBV9	TRBJ2-7	.	ASSVGTGGAAEQY
TRBV30	TRBJ2-5	few	AWSVTGTSGRKTQY
TRBV27	TRBJ2-7	.	ASSLSPGQGGLAAYEQY
TRBV5-6	TRBJ2-3	.	ASSSTLTGTDTQY
TRBV6-5	TRBJ1-6	.	ASRRQGLNSPLH
TRBV5-1	TRBJ2-7	.	ASSPDRGSPYEQY
TRBV30	TRBJ1-1	.	AWTPSTEAF
TRBV29-1	TRBJ2-4	.	SVTLRDRGWNIQY
TRBV9	TRBJ2-1	.	ASSDRLAPYNEQF
TRBV19	TRBJ1-1	few	ASSILEGTEAF
TRBV28	TRBJ1-6	.	ASSLGSGGGYNSPLH
TRBV2	TRBJ2-7	.	ASGPSGVIEQY
TRBV5-1	TRBJ1-1	.	ASSEPGGSTEAF
TRBV4-2	TRBJ2-7	.	ASSPQGVAGAGQY
TRBV11-2	TRBJ2-5	.	ASSFRGRSETQY
TRBV2	TRBJ1-2	.	ASGETGVNYGYT
TRBV7-9	TRBJ1-3	.	ASSTPSPGGRGNTIY
TRBV10-1	TRBJ2-1	.	ASSSRSFNEQF
TRBV7-2	TRBJ2-3	.	ASSSDRLSTDTQY
TRBV11-2	TRBJ1-6	.	ASSPRRLSSYNSPLH
TRBV7-9	TRBJ1-2	.	ASSFRDRTNYGYT
TRBV4-2	TRBJ2-7	.	ASSRTGGRREQY
TRBV5-1	TRBJ1-4	.	ASSLGTGEKLF
TRBV11-2	TRBJ2-1	.	ASTNASGLAGVWEQF
TRBV12-5	TRBJ1-5	.	ASGLGQDNQPQH
TRBV7-9	TRBJ2-2	.	ASRGLGNTGELF
TRBV28	TRBJ1-4	.	ASSLGRQGNEKLF
TRBV7-8	TRBJ2-1	.	ASSLALGTSGRAGQF
TRBV23-1	TRBJ2-7	.	ASSQSRGISREQY
TRBV13	TRBJ2-7	.	ASSRGGLGAYEQY
TRBV27	TRBJ1-5	.	ASSLGGAQPQH
TRBV6-1	TRBJ1-3	.	ASSGMGGSGNTIY